Following are 2 T cell receptor beta chains from one sample sequenced in a study of control samples from healthy donors and cancer patients. Libraries were prepared by immunoSEQ multiplex PCR; TCRdb keeps only in-frame clonotypes and omits some of them. The sample has 120,000 to 150,000 clones, 75% to 95% seen once. Sequencing used blood. These receptors were taken from a young man in good health.

This clone appeared many times. This chain links TRBV5-6 with TRBJ1-2; tentatively, D is TRBD1 (5 bases). Germline V gene lookup returns CDR1 SGHDT and CDR2 YYEEEE. The length of the CDR3 is 17 residues. Deletions cut 3 bases from V and 4 bases from J, with 22 bases between. As DNA, the CDR3 is TGTGCCAGCAGCTCTATACCATATGGGGGGTTCCGCTATGGCTACACCTTC. Its translation is CASSSIPYGGFRYGYTF.

The rearrangement links TRBV18 to TRBJ1-3; no clear D gene. CDR3 length: 12 residues. Trimming removed 2 bases from V and 11 bases from J, with 10 bases in between. Germline V CDR1 and CDR2: KGHSH, LQKENI. The CDR3 sequence is CASSPVGVSIYF. CDR3 bases: TGTGCCAGCTCACCAGTCGGCGTCTCCATATATTTT. The whole variable domain, filled in from reference TRBV18 and TRBJ1-3, reads NAGVMQNPRHLVRRRGQEARLRCSPMKGHSHVYWYRQLPEEGLKFMVYLQKENIIDESGMPKERFSAEFPKEGPSILRIQQVVRGDSAAYFCASSPVGVSIYFGEGSWLTVV.